A selection of T cell receptor beta chains follows, all from one sample in a study of cytomegalovirus exposure and HLA in healthy donors. Profiled with immunoSEQ multiplex PCR; TCRdb holds only in-frame clones, not every one. The table has fewer than 150,000 clones, around 80% seen once; the top ten hold 8% to 9%. The sample comprised PBMCs. Source of these receptors: a female donor in good health and CMV-seropositive. CDR3s include the opening cysteine and the closing phenylalanine or tryptophan. The D gene is left open where the match is weak. Only some rows state a clone size, as once, few, many or a class for expanded clones.

v_gene	j_gene	abundance	len	d_gene	CDR3nt	CDR3aa
TRBV7-2	TRBJ2-1	-	15	TRBD2	TGTGCCAGCAGCTCGACTAGCGGGGGCTACAATGAGCAGTTCTTC	CASSSTSGGYNEQFF
TRBV15	TRBJ1-3	-	15	-	TGTGCCACCAGCAGAGGCGAGGGCTCTGGAAACACCATATATTTT	CATSRGEGSGNTIYF
TRBV7-8	TRBJ1-2	-	15	TRBD1	TGTGCCAGCAGTCCGGGACAGGGGGTATCGTATGGCTACACCTTC	CASSPGQGVSYGYTF
TRBV5-4	TRBJ2-5	-	14	TRBD1	TGTGCCAGCAGGCAGGACAGGGCCCCTGAGACCCAGTACTTC	CASRQDRAPETQYF
TRBV5-4	TRBJ1-2	-	16	-	TGTGCCAGCAGCCCCAGGGGCCTAACAACTAACTATGGCTACACCTTC	CASSPRGLTTNYGYTF
TRBV7-9	TRBJ2-5	-	15	TRBD2	TGTGCCAGCAGCCCTGACGGGGGGGGTTGGGAGACCCAGTACTTC	CASSPDGGGWETQYF
TRBV19	TRBJ1-5	-	13	-	TGTGCCAGTAGTATAGATTTTGGCCAGCCCCAGCATTTT	CASSIDFGQPQHF
TRBV30	TRBJ1-4	-	12	TRBD1	TGTGCCTCAAGACAGGGGGATGAAAAACTGTTTTTT	CASRQGDEKLFF
TRBV28	TRBJ1-6	-	11	-	TGTGCCAGCAGTCTTAATTCACCCCTCCACTTT	CASSLNSPLHF
TRBV13	TRBJ1-1	-	15	TRBD1	TGTGCCAGCAGCCCAACGGGACAGGGGATAGGTGAAGCTTTCTTT	CASSPTGQGIGEAFF
TRBV6-6	TRBJ2-1	once	11	-	TGTGCCAGCAGCCCCCGGGATGAGCAGTTCTTC	CASSPRDEQFF
TRBV19	TRBJ2-2	-	14	-	TGTGCCAGTAGTATAGTAGTCGGTACCGGGGAGCTGTTTTTT	CASSIVVGTGELFF
TRBV27	TRBJ2-3	-	19	-	TGTGCCAGCAGTCCGCGCGCGGGACCCCTCATCGTTAGCACAGATACGCAGTATTTT	CASSPRAGPLIVSTDTQYF
TRBV28	TRBJ1-2	-	13	TRBD1	TGTGCCAGCAATACAGGGGGCGAACTTGGCTACACCTTC	CASNTGGELGYTF